This TCR beta chain was sequenced for a study of PD-1 blockade in classical Hodgkin lymphoma. Study conclusions and caveats: Baseline TCR diversity was reportedly lower in newly diagnosed patients than in healthy donors. It was reported as lower still in relapsed/refractory patients. Causes of the repertoire differences remain undefined, possibly disease activity or prior therapy.

TCRdb's table, derived via immunoSEQ multiplex PCR, lists solely in-frame clones and lacks some. The data hold fewer than 35,000 clones, with 94% observed a single time. Stated time point: newly diagnosed, previously untreated cHL patient sample. It was PBMCs in newly diagnosed, untreated classical Hodgkin lymphoma that served as comparison. To note about this clone: Its antigen is undetermined.

Germline CDR1 SGHTA, CDR2 FQGTGA. Trimming took 2 bases from V and 5 from J, leaving 7 bases between them. The CDR3 runs 13 residues. V is TRBV7-3 and J is TRBJ2-1, with D maybe TRBD2 (6 bases). The clonotype was recovered from a human donor with classical Hodgkin lymphoma. Specimen: peripheral blood mononuclear cells (PBMCs). This chain's CDR3 is CASSLWRDNEQFF. CDR3 in DNA: TGTGCCAGCAGCTTATGGAGGGACAATGAGCAGTTCTTC.